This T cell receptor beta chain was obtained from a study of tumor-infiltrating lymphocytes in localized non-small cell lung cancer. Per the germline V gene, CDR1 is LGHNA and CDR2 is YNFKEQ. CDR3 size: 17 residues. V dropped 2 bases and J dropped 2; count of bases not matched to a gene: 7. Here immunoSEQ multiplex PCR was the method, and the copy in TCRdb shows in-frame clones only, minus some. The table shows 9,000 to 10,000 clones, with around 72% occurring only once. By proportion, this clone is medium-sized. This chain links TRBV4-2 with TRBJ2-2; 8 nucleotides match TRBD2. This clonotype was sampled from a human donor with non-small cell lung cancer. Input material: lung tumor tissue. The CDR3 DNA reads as TGTGCCAGCAGCCAAAACGGCGGGGGGTTTAACACCGGGGAGCTGTTTTTT. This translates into CASSQNGGGFNTGELFF.